The clone carrying this T cell receptor beta chain was counted between two and nine times. Its antigen is not known. The data belong to a study of identical twins. Each CDR3 protein gets one entry after TCRdb re-called the 5' RACE reads with MiXCR. The table shows 500,000 or so distinct CDR3 sequences, with approximately 15% occurring only once. Study results and caveats: Abundant cord blood beta clonotypes carried fewer insertions; memory repertoires showed none. Out-of-frame alpha sequences common to twins were enriched for low generation probability.

CDR1 is SGHAT, CDR2 FQNNGV, per germline. V lost 0 bases, J lost 1 base, and 6 bases stayed unmatched. There are 16 residues in the CDR3. These same records also appear under a second study, on yellow fever vaccine responses in identical twins. That study adds: A vaccine T cell response that seemed partly convergent and partly personalized was reported in twins.

The receptor was isolated from a woman under 30 in good health. Source material: CD4+ T cells sorted from blood. This sequence joins TRBV11-2 and TRBJ2-7; 7 nucleotides match TRBD2. The CDR3 spells CASSLEPSGLSYEQYF. CDR3 DNA sequence: TGTGCCAGCAGCTTAGAACCTAGCGGACTTTCCTACGAGCAGTACTTC.